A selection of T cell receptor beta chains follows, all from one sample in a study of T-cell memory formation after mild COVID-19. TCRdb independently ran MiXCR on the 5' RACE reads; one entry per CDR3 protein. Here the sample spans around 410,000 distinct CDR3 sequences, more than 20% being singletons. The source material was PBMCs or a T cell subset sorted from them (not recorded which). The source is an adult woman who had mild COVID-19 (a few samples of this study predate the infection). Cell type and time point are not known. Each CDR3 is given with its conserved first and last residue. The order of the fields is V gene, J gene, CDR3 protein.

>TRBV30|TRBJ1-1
CAWSVERFEAFF
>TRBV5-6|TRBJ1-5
CASSLAGVRGLVDSNQPQHF
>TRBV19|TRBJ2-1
CATRGGNEQFF
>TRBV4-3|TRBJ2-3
CASSQDLREGADTQYF
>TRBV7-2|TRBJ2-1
CASSLGGLAYEQFF
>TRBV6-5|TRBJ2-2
CASSQFIGELFF
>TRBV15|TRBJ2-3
CATSRVGANTDTQYF
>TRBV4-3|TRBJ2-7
CASSQWRGSSYEQYF
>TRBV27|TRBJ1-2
CASSFFLSGTPHGYTF
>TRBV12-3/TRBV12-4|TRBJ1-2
CASTAVFYGYTF
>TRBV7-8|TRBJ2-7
CASIPRLAGGVGEQYF
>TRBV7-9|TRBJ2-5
CASSRPGYVETQYF
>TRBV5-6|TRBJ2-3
CASSLVGTGVPDTQYF
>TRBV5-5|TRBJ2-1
CASSQASGMVGEQFF
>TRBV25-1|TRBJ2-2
CASSVSGRSTGELFF
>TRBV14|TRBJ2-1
CASSQVGQQGYNEQFF
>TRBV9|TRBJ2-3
CASSGFGQKSTDTQYF
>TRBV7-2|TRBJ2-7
CASSPGLANYEQYF
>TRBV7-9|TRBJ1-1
CASSLEGPAEAFF
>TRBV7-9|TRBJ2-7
CASSSDRAPYEQYF
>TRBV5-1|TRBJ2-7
CASSIGQETYEQYF
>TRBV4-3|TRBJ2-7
CASSPEAGATYEQYF
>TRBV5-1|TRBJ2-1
CASSLAAEQFF
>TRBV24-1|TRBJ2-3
CATSDLGRTPGDTQYF
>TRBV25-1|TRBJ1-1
CASSDPYRVNTEAFF
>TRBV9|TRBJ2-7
CASSVLTYEQYF
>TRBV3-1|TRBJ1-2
CASSRLAGHLYGYTF
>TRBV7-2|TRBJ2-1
CASSLDPSGAYNEQFF
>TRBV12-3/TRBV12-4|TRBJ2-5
CASSVRQGSETQYF
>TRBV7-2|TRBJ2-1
CASSLSLAGSNEQFF
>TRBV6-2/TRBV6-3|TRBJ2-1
CASRRTGASGRGGNEQFF
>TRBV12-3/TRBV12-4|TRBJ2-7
CASSFGGNDEQYF
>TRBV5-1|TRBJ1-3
CASSLEAGTSGNTIYF